This T cell receptor beta chain was sequenced during a study of CD8+CD57+ T cells in acquired aplastic anemia. Study details: An average of around 3.5 ug of DNA was obtained from sorted CD4+ and CD8+ cells.

TCR beta VDJ and CDR3 were profiled, and genomic DNA was the template. TCRdb called the reads again in MiXCR, with one record for every CDR3 protein. The sample shows 310,000 or so distinct CDR3 sequences, approximately 58% of them seen only once. Between the trimmed V and J ends, which lost 0 bases and 4 bases, there was a span of 13 bases. Germline V gene lookup returns CDR1 LGHDT and CDR2 YNNKEL (reference sequence). There are 15 residues in the CDR3. This clonotype was recorded many times. Flow cytometry had shown expanded CD8+CD57+ cells in the patients chosen for sequencing. With no exception, the patients had severe acquired aplastic anemia. No therapy had been given to the patients at the time of blood sampling.

The chain employs TRBV3-1 and TRBJ2-7; a possible D gene is TRBD1 (6 bases). The sequenced sample was sorted CD4+, CD8+, or CD8+CD57+ T cells (not recorded which) from PBMCs. This sequence was found in a human donor with aplastic anemia. The CDR3 here is CASSQENLGGYEQYF. Written as DNA, the CDR3 is TGTGCCAGCAGCCAAGAAAACTTAGGGGGATACGAGCAGTACTTC.